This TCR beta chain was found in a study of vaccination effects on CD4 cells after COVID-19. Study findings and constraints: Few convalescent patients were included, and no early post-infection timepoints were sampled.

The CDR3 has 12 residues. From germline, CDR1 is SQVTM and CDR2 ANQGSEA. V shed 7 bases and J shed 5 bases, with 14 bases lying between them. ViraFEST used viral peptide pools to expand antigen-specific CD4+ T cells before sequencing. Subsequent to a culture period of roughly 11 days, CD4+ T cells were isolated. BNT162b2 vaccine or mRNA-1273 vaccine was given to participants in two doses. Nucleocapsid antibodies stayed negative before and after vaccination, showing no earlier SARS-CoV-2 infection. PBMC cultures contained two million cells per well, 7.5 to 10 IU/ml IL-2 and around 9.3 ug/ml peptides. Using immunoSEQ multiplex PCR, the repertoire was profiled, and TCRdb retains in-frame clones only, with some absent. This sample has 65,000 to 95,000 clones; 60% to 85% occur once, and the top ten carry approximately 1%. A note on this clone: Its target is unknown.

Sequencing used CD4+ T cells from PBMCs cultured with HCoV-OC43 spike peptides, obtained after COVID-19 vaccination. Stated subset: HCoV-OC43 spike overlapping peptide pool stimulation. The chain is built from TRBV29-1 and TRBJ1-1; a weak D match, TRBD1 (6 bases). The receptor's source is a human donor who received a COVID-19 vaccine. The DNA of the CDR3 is TGCAGCGCCGACCAACAGGGAACTGAAGCTTTCTTT. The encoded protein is CSADQQGTEAFF.